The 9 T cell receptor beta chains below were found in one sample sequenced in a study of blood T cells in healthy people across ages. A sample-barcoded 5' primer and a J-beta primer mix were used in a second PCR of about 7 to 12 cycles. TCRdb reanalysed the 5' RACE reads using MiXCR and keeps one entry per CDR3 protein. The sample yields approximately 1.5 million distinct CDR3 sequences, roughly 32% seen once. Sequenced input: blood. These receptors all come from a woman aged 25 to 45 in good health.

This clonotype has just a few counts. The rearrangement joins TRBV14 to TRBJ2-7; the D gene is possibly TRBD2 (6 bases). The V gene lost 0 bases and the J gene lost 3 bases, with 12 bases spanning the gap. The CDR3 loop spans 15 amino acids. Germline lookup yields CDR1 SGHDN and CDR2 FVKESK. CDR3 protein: CASSQDRLGYYEQYF. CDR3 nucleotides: TGTGCCAGCAGCCAAGATAGACTAGGGTACTACGAGCAGTACTTC.

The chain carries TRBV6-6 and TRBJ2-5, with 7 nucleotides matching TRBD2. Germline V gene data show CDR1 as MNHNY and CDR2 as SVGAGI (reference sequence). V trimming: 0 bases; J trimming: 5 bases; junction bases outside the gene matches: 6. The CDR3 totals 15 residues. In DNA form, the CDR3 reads TGTGCCAGCAGTTACTCGGGGGGGTTTGGGGAGACCCAGTACTTC. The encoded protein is CASSYSGGFGETQYF.

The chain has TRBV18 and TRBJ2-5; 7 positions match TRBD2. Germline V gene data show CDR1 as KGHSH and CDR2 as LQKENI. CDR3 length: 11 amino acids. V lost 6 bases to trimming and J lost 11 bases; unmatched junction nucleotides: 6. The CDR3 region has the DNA TGTGCCAGCTCTACGGGAGGAGTGCAGTACTTC. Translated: CASSTGGVQYF.

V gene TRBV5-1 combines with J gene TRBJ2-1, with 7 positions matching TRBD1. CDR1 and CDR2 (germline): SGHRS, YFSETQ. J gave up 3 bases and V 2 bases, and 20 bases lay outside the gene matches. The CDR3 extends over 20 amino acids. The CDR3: CASSLKRDSGQLDRYNEQFF. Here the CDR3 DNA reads TGCGCCAGCAGCTTAAAAAGGGACAGTGGGCAACTTGACCGCTACAATGAGCAGTTCTTC.

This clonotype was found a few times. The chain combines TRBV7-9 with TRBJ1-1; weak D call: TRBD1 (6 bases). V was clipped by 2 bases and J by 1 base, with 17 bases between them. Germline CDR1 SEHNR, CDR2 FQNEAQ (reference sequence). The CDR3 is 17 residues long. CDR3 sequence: CASSLSIIGDKNTEAFF. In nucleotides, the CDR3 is TGTGCCAGCAGCTTAAGTATAATTGGGGACAAGAACACTGAAGCTTTCTTT.

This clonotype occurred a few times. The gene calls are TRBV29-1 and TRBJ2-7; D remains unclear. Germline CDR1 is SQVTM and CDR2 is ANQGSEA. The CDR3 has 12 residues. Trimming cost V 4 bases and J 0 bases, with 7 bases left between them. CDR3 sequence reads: CSVVLPSYEQYF. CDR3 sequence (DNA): TGCAGCGTTGTACTGCCCTCCTACGAGCAGTACTTC.

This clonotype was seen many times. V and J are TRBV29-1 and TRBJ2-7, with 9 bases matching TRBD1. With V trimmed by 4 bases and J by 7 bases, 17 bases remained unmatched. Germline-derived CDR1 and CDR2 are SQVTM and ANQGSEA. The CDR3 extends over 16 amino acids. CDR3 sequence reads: CSVGGSGDRAFWEQYF. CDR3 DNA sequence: TGCAGCGTTGGGGGCAGTGGGGACAGGGCCTTCTGGGAGCAGTACTTC.

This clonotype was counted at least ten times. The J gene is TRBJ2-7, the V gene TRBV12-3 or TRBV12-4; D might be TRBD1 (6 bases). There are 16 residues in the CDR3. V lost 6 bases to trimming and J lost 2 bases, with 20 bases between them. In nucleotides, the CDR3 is TGTGCCAGCAGCAAAATACAGGGTTCGAGGGCCTACGAGCAGTACTTC. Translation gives CASSKIQGSRAYEQYF.

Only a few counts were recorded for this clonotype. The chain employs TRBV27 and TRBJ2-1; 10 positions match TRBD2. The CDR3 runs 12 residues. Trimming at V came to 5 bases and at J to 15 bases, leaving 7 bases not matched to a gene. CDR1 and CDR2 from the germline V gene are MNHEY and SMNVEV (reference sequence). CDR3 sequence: CASSPSGGSGFF. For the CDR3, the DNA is TGTGCCAGCAGTCCTAGCGGGGGATCTGGGTTCTTC.